One sample yielded the 29 T cell receptor beta chains listed below, sequenced in a study of monozygotic twins with inflammatory bowel disease. With the 5' RACE reads reprocessed, TCRdb shows one record per CDR3 protein and no DNA. In all, the sample yields 440,000 or so distinct CDR3 sequences. Sequencing input: blood. The receptor source for this set is a human donor with ulcerative colitis or Crohn's disease, or a healthy co-twin of an affected twin (not recorded which).

This chain's CDR3 is CASSHEMGNTEAFF. V and J are TRBV3-1 and TRBJ1-1. Per the germline V gene, CDR1 is LGHDT and CDR2 is YNNKEL (reference sequence). CDR3 length: 14 amino acids.

V gene TRBV6-5 combines with J gene TRBJ2-3; TCRdb designates TRBD2, a call that cannot be tested without DNA. CDR3 size: 15 residues. Germline assignment: CDR1 MNHEY and CDR2 SVGAGI. CDR3: CASQLGTSHLDTQYF.

The rearrangement links TRBV7-3 to TRBJ1-3; absent DNA, TCRdb's TRBD1 call cannot be checked. Per the germline V gene, CDR1 is SGHTA and CDR2 is FQGTGA. CDR3 length: 15 residues. CDR3 sequence reads: CASSSDSRSGNTIYF.

The CDR3 protein is CASSPGQVHQPQHF. This chain links TRBV7-6 with TRBJ1-5; the D call from TCRdb, TRBD1, cannot be confirmed without DNA. The germline V gene has CDR1 SGHVS and CDR2 FNYEAQ. CDR3 size: 14 residues.

This chain links TRBV6-2 or TRBV6-3 with TRBJ1-5; TCRdb proposes TRBD1, but this gene call is untestable without DNA. The CDR3 is 14 amino acids. CDR1 and CDR2 (germline): MNHEY, SVGEGT. CDR3 region: CASSYPGGSQPQHF.

V is TRBV24-1 and J is TRBJ1-5. Germline lookup yields CDR1 KGHDR and CDR2 SFDVKD. The CDR3 consists of 14 residues. CDR3: CATSTGGVGQPQHF.

The rearrangement uses TRBV30 and TRBJ2-3. Germline V lookup: CDR1 GTSNPN, CDR2 SVGIG (reference sequence). The CDR3 runs to 12 residues. This CDR3 is CAWGSVRDTQYF. The full variable domain, with the rest looked up from reference TRBV30 and TRBJ2-3, is SQTIHQWPATLVQPVGSPLSLECTVEGTSNPNLYWYRQAAGRGLQLLFYSVGIGQISSEVPQNLSASRPQDRQFILSSKKLLLSDSGFYLCAWGSVRDTQYFGPGTRLTVL.

The gene calls are TRBV23-1 and TRBJ2-7. Being an ORF, TRBV23-1 has a function that is uncertain. The CDR3 consists of 14 residues. Here the CDR3 reads CASSQEVRSYEQYF.

This chain uses TRBV3-1 with TRBJ2-5; TCRdb designates TRBD1, a call that cannot be tested without DNA. Germline V CDR1 and CDR2: LGHDT, YNNKEL (reference sequence). The CDR3 contains 11 residues. CDR3 amino acids: CAVQGVETQYF.

The gene calls are TRBV7-8 and TRBJ2-1. The CDR3 is 14 amino acids. Germline V gene sequence: CDR1 SGHVS, CDR2 FQNEAQ. The CDR3: CASSLGARGNEQFF.

The chain is built from TRBV19 and TRBJ1-4; TCRdb proposes TRBD1, but this gene call is untestable without DNA. The CDR3 loop spans 14 amino acids. Per the germline V gene, CDR1 is LNHDA and CDR2 is SQIVND (reference sequence). The chain's CDR3 is CASGDRLTNEKLFF.

This chain joins TRBV28 and TRBJ2-7; TCRdb's D gene call, TRBD1, goes unchecked for lack of DNA. There are 20 residues in the CDR3. The germline V gene encodes CDR1 MDHEN and CDR2 SYDVKM. CDR3 residues: CASSLGKGRLTGRLAYEQYF.

The chain recombines TRBV29-1 with TRBJ2-5; TCRdb's D gene call, TRBD2, goes unchecked for lack of DNA. CDR1 and CDR2 (germline): SQVTM, ANQGSEA. The CDR3 runs 16 residues. The CDR3 reads CSVLPGLAGGQETQYF.

This CDR3 reads CSAHRVGTGYTF. The rearrangement joins TRBV20-1 to TRBJ1-2; TCRdb's D call of TRBD1 is untestable without DNA. The germline V gene encodes CDR1 DFQATT and CDR2 SNEGSKA (reference sequence). CDR3 size: 12 residues.

This chain links TRBV30 with TRBJ2-7. The length of the CDR3 is 15 residues. Germline V gene lookup returns CDR1 GTSNPN and CDR2 SVGIG (reference sequence). CDR3 sequence: CAWSVASASSYEQYF.

The CDR3 sequence: CASSLIFSPGSTDTQYF. The rearrangement uses TRBV7-2 and TRBJ2-3; lacking DNA, the TRBD1 call made by TCRdb goes unchecked. This CDR3 contains 17 residues. CDR1 is SGHTA, CDR2 FQGNSA, per germline.

V is TRBV18 and J is TRBJ2-2. The CDR3 extends over 15 amino acids. Germline-derived CDR1 and CDR2 are KGHSH and LQKENI. CDR3 sequence reads: CASSTGTSNTGELFF.

V and J are TRBV20-1 and TRBJ2-3. The CDR3 length is 12 residues. The germline gives CDR1 DFQATT, CDR2 SNEGSKA (reference sequence). The CDR3 loop reads CSASIDTDTQYF.

The gene calls are TRBV5-8 and TRBJ1-1; the TRBD1 assignment by TCRdb is unverifiable without DNA. The CDR3 contains 14 residues. Germline V gives CDR1 SGHTS, CDR2 YDEGEE. CDR3 in amino acids: CASSLKTGNTEAFF.

The CDR3 loop is CASSPPYGAGELFF. The chain joins TRBV7-2 to TRBJ2-2; TCRdb returns TRBD1, unconfirmable since there is no DNA. The germline V gene has CDR1 SGHTA and CDR2 FQGNSA. CDR3 length equals 14 residues. The complete variable domain, with remaining parts taken from reference TRBV7-2 and TRBJ2-2, reads GAGVSQSPSNKVTEKGKDVELRCDPISGHTALYWYRQSLGQGLEFLIYFQGNSAPDKSGLPSDRFSAERTGGSVSTLTIQRTQQEDSAVYLCASSPPYGAGELFFGEGSRLTVL.

The V call is TRBV20-1, the J call TRBJ2-7; the TRBD2 assignment by TCRdb is unverifiable without DNA. The CDR3 covers 15 residues. Germline V lookup: CDR1 DFQATT, CDR2 SNEGSKA (reference sequence). The CDR3 spells CSGYPLGLAGDEQYF.

The chain has TRBV20-1 and TRBJ2-1; TCRdb returns TRBD2, unconfirmable since there is no DNA. The CDR3 loop spans 15 amino acids. Germline loops: CDR1 DFQATT, CDR2 SNEGSKA (reference sequence). CDR3 protein: CSRVLAGGGINEQFF.

The rearrangement links TRBV15 to TRBJ2-5; the D gene TCRdb calls, TRBD2, cannot be checked with no DNA. The CDR3 covers 16 residues. Germline loops: CDR1 LNHNV, CDR2 YYDKDF (reference sequence). The chain's CDR3 is CATSRTSGGRQETQYF.

The chain uses TRBV6-2 or TRBV6-3 and TRBJ2-1; TCRdb's assignment of TRBD2 cannot be checked, as there is no DNA. The CDR3 length is 15 residues. The germline V gene has CDR1 MNHEY and CDR2 SVGEGT. CDR3 sequence reads: CASSWGSGAYNEQFF.

This rearrangement joins TRBV2 to TRBJ2-5. Germline V gene data show CDR1 as SNHLY and CDR2 as FYNNEI. This CDR3 comprises 13 residues. The CDR3 loop is CASGRVAVETQYF.

The genes are TRBV6-5 and TRBJ2-1; TCRdb proposes TRBD1, but this gene call is untestable without DNA. Germline V CDR1 and CDR2: MNHEY, SVGAGI. This CDR3 is 15 amino acids long. CDR3 region: CASSYRTPEYNEQFF.

The chain carries TRBV18 and TRBJ2-5; TCRdb calls TRBD1, which cannot be checked without DNA. Germline assignment: CDR1 KGHSH and CDR2 LQKENI. The CDR3 is 13 amino acids. The CDR3: CASSPGREETQYF. Full variable domain (remainder filled in from reference TRBV18 and TRBJ2-5): NAGVMQNPRHLVRRRGQEARLRCSPMKGHSHVYWYRQLPEEGLKFMVYLQKENIIDESGMPKERFSAEFPKEGPSILRIQQVVRGDSAAYFCASSPGREETQYFGPGTRLLVL.

This chain links TRBV5-4 with TRBJ2-2; TCRdb outputs TRBD2, but without DNA this stays unchecked. Germline lookup yields CDR1 SGHNT and CDR2 YYREEE (reference sequence). The CDR3 sequence is 17 residues long. CDR3 in amino acids: CASSLGTVPFVTGELFF. Variable domain in full (rest from reference TRBV5-4 and TRBJ2-2): ETGVTQSPTHLIKTRGQQVTLRCSSQSGHNTVSWYQQALGQGPQFIFQYYREEENGRGNFPPRFSGLQFPNYSSELNVNALELDDSALYLCASSLGTVPFVTGELFFGEGSRLTVL.

V and J are TRBV12-3 or TRBV12-4 and TRBJ1-2; TCRdb's D call, TRBD1, is unchecked because there is no DNA. The CDR3 contains 13 residues. CDR3 loop: CASSWTGSRGYTF.